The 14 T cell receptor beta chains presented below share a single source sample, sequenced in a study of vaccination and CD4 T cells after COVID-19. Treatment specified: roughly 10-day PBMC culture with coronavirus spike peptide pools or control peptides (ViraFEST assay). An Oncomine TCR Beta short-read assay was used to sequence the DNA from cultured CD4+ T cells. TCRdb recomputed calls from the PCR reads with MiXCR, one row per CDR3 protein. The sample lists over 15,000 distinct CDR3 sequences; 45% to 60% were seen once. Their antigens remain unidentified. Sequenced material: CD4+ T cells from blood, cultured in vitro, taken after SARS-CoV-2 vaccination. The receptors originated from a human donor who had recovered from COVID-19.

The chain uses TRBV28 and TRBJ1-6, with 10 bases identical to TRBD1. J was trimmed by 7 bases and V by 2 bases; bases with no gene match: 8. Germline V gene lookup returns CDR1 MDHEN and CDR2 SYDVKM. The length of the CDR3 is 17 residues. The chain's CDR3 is CASSLGFWGQGNSPLHF. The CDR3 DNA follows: TGTGCCAGCAGTTTAGGTTTTTGGGGACAGGGGAATTCACCCCTCCACTTT.

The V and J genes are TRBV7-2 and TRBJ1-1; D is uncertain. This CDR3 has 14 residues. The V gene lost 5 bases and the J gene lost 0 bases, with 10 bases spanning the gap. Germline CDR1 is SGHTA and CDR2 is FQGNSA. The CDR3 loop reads CASSPYIMNTEAFF. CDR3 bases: TGTGCCAGCAGCCCCTACATAATGAACACTGAAGCTTTCTTT.

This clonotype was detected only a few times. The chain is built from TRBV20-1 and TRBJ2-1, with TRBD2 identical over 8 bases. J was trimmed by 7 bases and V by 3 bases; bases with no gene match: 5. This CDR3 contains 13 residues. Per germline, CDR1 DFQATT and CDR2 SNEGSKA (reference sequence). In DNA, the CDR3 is TGCAGTGCTAGGCGGGGGGTTTGGAATGAGCAGTTCTTC. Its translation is CSARRGVWNEQFF.

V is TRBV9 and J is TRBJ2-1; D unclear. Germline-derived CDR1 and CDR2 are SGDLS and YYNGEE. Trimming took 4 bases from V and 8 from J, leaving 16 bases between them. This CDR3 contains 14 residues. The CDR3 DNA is TGTGCCAGCAGCCCCCCCGGAGTTTGGGATGAGCAGTTCTTC. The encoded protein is CASSPPGVWDEQFF.

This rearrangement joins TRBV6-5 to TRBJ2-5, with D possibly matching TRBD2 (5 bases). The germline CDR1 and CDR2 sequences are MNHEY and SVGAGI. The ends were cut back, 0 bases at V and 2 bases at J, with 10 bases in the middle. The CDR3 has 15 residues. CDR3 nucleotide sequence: TGTGCCAGCAGTTACTCGGCTAGCAGGCAAGAGACCCAGTACTTC. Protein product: CASSYSASRQETQYF.

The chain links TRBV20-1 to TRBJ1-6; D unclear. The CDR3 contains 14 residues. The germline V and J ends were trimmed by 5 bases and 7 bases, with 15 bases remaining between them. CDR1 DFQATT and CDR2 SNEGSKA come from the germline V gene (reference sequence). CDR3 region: CSAGNGVGNSPLHF. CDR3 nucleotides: TGCAGTGCTGGCAACGGGGTAGGGAATTCACCCCTCCACTTT.

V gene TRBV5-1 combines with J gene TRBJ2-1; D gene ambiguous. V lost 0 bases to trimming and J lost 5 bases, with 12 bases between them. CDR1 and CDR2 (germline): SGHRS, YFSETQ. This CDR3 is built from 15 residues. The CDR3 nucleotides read TGCGCCAGCAGCTTGGACACTACCCCGAACAATGAGCAGTTCTTC. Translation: CASSLDTTPNNEQFF.

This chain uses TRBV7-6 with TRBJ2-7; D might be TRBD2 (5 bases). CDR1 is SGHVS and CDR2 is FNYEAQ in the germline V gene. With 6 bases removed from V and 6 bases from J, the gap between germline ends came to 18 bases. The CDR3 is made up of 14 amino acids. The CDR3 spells CASSSQGSYREQYF. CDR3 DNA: TGTGCCAGCAGTTCTCAAGGGAGTTACCGCGAGCAGTACTTC.

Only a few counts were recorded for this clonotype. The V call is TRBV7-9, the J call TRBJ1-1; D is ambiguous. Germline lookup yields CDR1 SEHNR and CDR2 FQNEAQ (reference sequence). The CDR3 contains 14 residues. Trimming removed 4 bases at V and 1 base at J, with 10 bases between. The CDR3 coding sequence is TGTGCCAGCAGCTCAAGCGACCGGAACACTGAAGCTTTCTTT. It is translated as CASSSSDRNTEAFF.

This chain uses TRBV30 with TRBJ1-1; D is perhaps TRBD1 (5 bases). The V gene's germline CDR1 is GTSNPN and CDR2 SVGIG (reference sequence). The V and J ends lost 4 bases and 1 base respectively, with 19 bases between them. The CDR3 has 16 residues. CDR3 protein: CAWIPLPGPKNTEAFF. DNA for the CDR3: TGTGCCTGGATACCCCTACCGGGACCCAAGAACACTGAAGCTTTCTTT.

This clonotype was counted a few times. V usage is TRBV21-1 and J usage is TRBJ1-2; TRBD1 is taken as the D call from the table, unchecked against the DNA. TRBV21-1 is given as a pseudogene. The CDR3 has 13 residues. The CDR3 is CASSSRDFYGYTF. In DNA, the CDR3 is TGTGCCAGCAGCTCCCGGGATTTTTATGGCTACACCTTC.

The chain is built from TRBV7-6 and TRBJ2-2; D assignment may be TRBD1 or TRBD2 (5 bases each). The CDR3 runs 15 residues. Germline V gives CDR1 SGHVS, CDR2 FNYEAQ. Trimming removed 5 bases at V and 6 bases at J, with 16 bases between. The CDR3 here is CASSGGLGTAGELFF. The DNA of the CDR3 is TGTGCCAGCAGCGGCGGACTTGGGACGGCCGGGGAGCTGTTTTTT.

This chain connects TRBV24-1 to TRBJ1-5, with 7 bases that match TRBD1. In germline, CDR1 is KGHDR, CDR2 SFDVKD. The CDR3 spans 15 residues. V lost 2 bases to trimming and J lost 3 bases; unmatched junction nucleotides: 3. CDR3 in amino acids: CATSDSGGVNQPQHF. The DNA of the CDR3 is TGTGCCACCAGTGATTCAGGGGGAGTCAATCAGCCCCAGCATTTT.

CDR3 in DNA: TGCAGCGTAAACAGGGAAGGCACCGGGGAGCTGTTTTTT. Its protein product is CSVNREGTGELFF. V gene TRBV29-1 combines with J gene TRBJ2-2; TRBD1 might be the D (6 bases). The CDR3 loop spans 13 amino acids. Germline V gives CDR1 SQVTM, CDR2 ANQGSEA. V dropped 6 bases and J dropped 4 bases, with 12 bases sitting between them.